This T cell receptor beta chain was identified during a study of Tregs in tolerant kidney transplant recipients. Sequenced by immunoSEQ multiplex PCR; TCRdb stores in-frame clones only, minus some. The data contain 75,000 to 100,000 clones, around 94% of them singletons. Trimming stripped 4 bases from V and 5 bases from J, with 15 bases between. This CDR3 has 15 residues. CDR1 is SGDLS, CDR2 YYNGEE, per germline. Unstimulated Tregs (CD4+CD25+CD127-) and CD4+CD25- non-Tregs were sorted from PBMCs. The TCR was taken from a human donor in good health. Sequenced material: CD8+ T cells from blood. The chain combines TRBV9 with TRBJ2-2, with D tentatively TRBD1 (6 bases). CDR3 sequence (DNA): TGTGCCAGCAGCCCTAACACAGGGACGACCGGGGAGCTGTTTTTT. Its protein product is CASSPNTGTTGELFF.